Listed below are T cell receptor beta chains from one sample, sequenced in a study of cytomegalovirus exposure and HLA in healthy donors. Profiled with immunoSEQ multiplex PCR; TCRdb holds only in-frame clones, not every one. The repertoire holds about 140,000 clones, with roughly 79% as singletons. The sequenced material came from PBMCs. These receptor sequences come from a woman aged 60-75 years in good health and CMV-seropositive. CDR3s include the opening cysteine and the closing phenylalanine or tryptophan. D genes are given only for firm matches. Size is stated for part of the rows, as once, few or many counts, or as a class when the clone is expanded.

>TRBV27|-|TRBJ2-6|-
CASRAVSPGANVLTF
TGTGCCAGCAGGGCCGTATCTCCTGGGGCCAACGTCCTGACTTTC
>TRBV29-1|-|TRBJ2-7|-
CSVARAYEQYF
TGCAGCGTCGCCAGGGCCTACGAGCAGTACTTC
>TRBV2|few|TRBJ1-5|TRBD1
CASRGQGVGNQPQHF
TGTGCCAGCAGGGGACAGGGGGTGGGCAATCAGCCCCAGCATTTT
>TRBV30|-|TRBJ2-5|-
CAWSASGTQYF
TGTGCCTGGAGTGCTTCGGGGACCCAGTACTTC
>TRBV28|-|TRBJ1-2|-
CASSLWARLDYGYTF
TGTGCCAGCAGTTTATGGGCACGTTTGGACTATGGCTACACCTTC
>TRBV10-3|-|TRBJ2-5|-
CAISPGGVETQYF
TGTGCCATCAGTCCAGGCGGGGTCGAGACCCAGTACTTC
>TRBV4-3|-|TRBJ1-5|TRBD1
CASSQETGPTGKQPQHF
TGCGCCAGCAGCCAAGAGACAGGGCCTACAGGGAAGCAGCCCCAGCATTTT
>TRBV7-9|once|TRBJ2-7|-
CASTRGGGPSYEQYF
TGTGCCAGCACCCGAGGGGGGGGGCCTTCCTACGAGCAGTACTTC
>TRBV30|-|TRBJ2-1|TRBD2
CAWGEGPEQFF
TGTGCCTGGGGGGAGGGCCCTGAGCAGTTCTTC
>TRBV27|-|TRBJ2-7|TRBD1
CASSPNRGHEQYF
TGTGCCAGCAGTCCCAACAGGGGCCACGAGCAGTACTTC
>TRBV6-1|-|TRBJ2-3|TRBD2
CASLKTSSLTDTQYF
TGTGCCAGCTTGAAGACTAGCTCACTCACAGATACGCAGTATTTT
>TRBV4-2|-|TRBJ2-3|TRBD1
CASSQRTGHTDTQYF
TGTGCCAGCAGCCAGCGGACAGGGCACACAGATACGCAGTATTTT